Here is one TCR beta chain with its context. The sample originates from a study of blood T cell repertoires in COVID-19. Study details: The origin of the acute and convalescent COVID-19 samples was the United States, Italy and Spain.

Clones were sequenced by immunoSEQ multiplex PCR, and TCRdb holds only the in-frame ones, with some missing. The data contain roughly 330,000 clones, around 90% of them singletons. The V end was cut by 2 bases, the J end by 3 bases, with 2 bases between. CDR1 and CDR2 from the germline V gene are LGHNA and YNFKEQ. The CDR3 spans 13 residues. This TCR came from a man between 18 and 29 years old who had recovered from COVID-19. The gene calls are TRBV4-2 and TRBJ1-6; no firm D call. The material sequenced was peripheral blood. Here the CDR3 DNA reads TGTGCCAGCAGCCAATACTATAATTCACCCCTCCACTTT. Protein product: CASSQYYNSPLHF.